This T cell receptor (beta chain) originates from a study of T cell repertoires in cytomegalovirus infection. TCRdb itself ran the reads through MiXCR, one entry per CDR3 protein. Of roughly 760,000 distinct CDR3 sequences in the sample, approximately 34% are singletons; the top ten hold 2.5% to 3.5%. Trimming cost V 1 base and J 1 base; bases outside gene matches: 11. The germline V gene has CDR1 SGHAT and CDR2 FQNNGV. The CDR3 has 18 residues. What was sequenced was PBMCs. This clonotype was sampled from a human donor in good health (CMV status not recorded). Some clones in this sample may be carry-over from other donors' samples. The chain links TRBV11-2 to TRBJ2-5, with TRBD2 matching over 8 bases. The CDR3 DNA reads TGTGCCAGCAGCTTAGCCCCATTAGCGGGACCCTCCCAAGAGACCCAGTACTTC. It codes for CASSLAPLAGPSQETQYF. Based on the CDR3 plus reference TRBV11-2 and TRBJ2-5, the full variable domain is EAGVAQSPRYKIIEKRQSVAFWCNPISGHATLYWYQQILGQGPKLLIQFQNNGVVDDSQLPKDRFSAERLKGVDSTLKIQPAKLEDSAVYLCASSLAPLAGPSQETQYFGPGTRLLVL.